This T cell receptor (beta chain) was recorded in a study of cytomegalovirus exposure and HLA in healthy donors (dated by TCRdb to about 2017). Looking at the study overall: According to an earlier analysis of a few hundred of the donors, 200 million or so T cells yielded 120 million or so unique TCR beta sequences and about 300 Gb of sequence data. An early release that covered some 630 HLA-typed donors contained approximately 300 gigabases of sequencing data and approximately 85 million unique TCR sequences. The genetic ancestry cluster associated with self-reported Caucasian donors included 65% to 90% of the 398 genotyped donors. The aim of the study was to test whether cataloging public T cell receptors could identify signatures of past pathogen exposure. The T cell repertoires of several hundred subjects were profiled by immunosequencing and related to cytomegalovirus serostatus. A separate validation cohort of approximately 120 different subjects was used in addition to the roughly 700-subject first cohort. To predict cytomegalovirus infection status, the study brought together high-throughput TCR immunosequencing, statistical association of individual TCRs with disease status, and machine learning. To study patterns of TCR occurrence, a later analysis re-analyzed previously published TCR beta repertoires from around 660 donors and added high-resolution HLA genotyping. In the later analysis, no new phenotypic data were used to find candidate immune exposures; instead, reliance was placed on TCR beta sequences and their occurrence across donors. An earlier analysis of 587 of the donors applied high-throughput TCR beta sequencing to assess whether each TCR beta V gene segment acted as functional or pseudogenic. Donor age, sex, ethnicity and CMV serostatus were collected together with the repertoire data. Genome-wide SNP genotypes for about 55% of the roughly 670 donors were used in a later genetic analysis, which treated that subset as a discovery cohort. All discovery cohort repertoires had been generated on a single sequencing platform. HLA typing included class I and class II loci at four-digit resolution. The number of donors typed differed by locus, with roughly 620-640 for A, B, C, DRB1 and DQB1, more than 500 for DQA1, 606 for DPA1, and approximately 470 for DPB1. Four or five DR-DQ haplotypes were treated as single units for association and clustering because of strong linkage in the cohort. Among some 410 genotyped donors of the cohort, an average of around 220,000 unique TCR beta nucleotide sequences was sequenced per donor, of which roughly 17% were non-productive. What the study reported, not specific to this receptor: Sequencing depth was assumed to be roughly uniform across donors in the presence/absence analyses, though that assumption may not hold. Most TCR sequences were seen in very few donors, while some public TCRs were found in many individuals. In a later genetic analysis, fewer N-insertions in productive TCRs were reported among donors in an Asian-associated ancestry cluster than the roughly 640-donor mean. Over 15 rarely observed V segments, including chromosome 9 orphons, were excluded from the earlier analysis of approximately 500 of the donors because counts were too low. For the cohort, immune exposure information was limited to CMV serostatus. A further reported finding was that TCR beta sequences accurately predicted the HLA-A and HLA-B alleles for most subjects in the first cohort. The cohort was sequenced for TCR beta chains only, and without alpha or paired-chain data the features that could be detected were limited. The study listed over 150 TCR beta chains as associated with cytomegalovirus. In a later analysis, most CMV-associated TCR beta chains were found to appear HLA-restricted, with HLA associations seemingly driven largely by CMV exposure. A later analysis associated around 16,000 TCR beta sequences with specific HLA alleles at a false discovery rate of 0.05. In a later analysis, HLA-associated TCR beta chains were found to be more clonally expanded and to have lower generation probabilities than equally common non-associated chains. Because some donors lacked HLA typing at each locus, the association tests relied only on the typed subset. The 87-base-pair reads could not distinguish some IMGT-functional V segments, including TRBV6-2 and TRBV6-3, so those segments were excluded. A later genetic analysis associated a missense DCLRE1C variant with V-gene and J-gene trimming of TCR beta chains, and an independent cohort replicated the association. According to a later analysis, parvovirus B19, influenza, CMV and Epstein-Barr virus appeared linked to several top co-occurrence clusters. The classifier was reported to diagnose cytomegalovirus status with high specificity and sensitivity in both the original and validation cohorts. According to the authors, the approach could potentially be generalized to other disease states and immunological phenotypes. In an earlier analysis of 587 of the donors, most TCR beta V segments were observed in productive rearrangements about 87% or about 30% of the time, broadly matching IMGT annotations. When HLA alleles, especially DR and DQ, strongly co-occurred, TCR associations were difficult to assign to individual alleles. Linkage disequilibrium might explain the correlated functional status among segregating V segments, but an unknown experimental factor could not be excluded. A cluster of highly shared sequence variants was judged likely to represent a technical artifact of the sequencing pipeline. According to a later analysis, TCR association rates differed among HLA loci, with DRB1 alleles showing the most associated TCRs and HLA-C alleles showing the fewest. A few of the identified cytomegalovirus-associated TCR beta chains were confirmed in vitro to be specific for cytomegalovirus antigens.

The table lists this clone with a few counts. This clone's antigen is unknown. No quality values exist for individual bases; no much larger clone is one base distant. Sequences LNHDA (CDR1) and SQIVND (CDR2) are obtained from the germline V gene (reference sequence). Trimming at the junction amounts to 3 bases on V and 0 bases on J, and the germline ends lie 9 bases apart. The CDR3 has 15 amino acids, counting the end cysteine and phenylalanine. The entry retains the CDR3 DNA only, 45 bases that are in frame from base 1. The cohort consisted of 650 to 700 healthy bone marrow donors. At the time of sampling, every cohort member was nominally healthy, though immune exposures that went unrecorded were likely present. The donor was CMV seropositive and was included in the group of 300 or so seropositive cohort members. Every donor gave a peripheral blood sample, and the peripheral blood mononuclear cells from that sample were used for TCR beta sequencing. The Qiagen DNeasy Blood Extraction Kit was used to extract genomic DNA from the blood cell samples.

The library was produced with the immunoSEQ multiplex PCR assay. For the multiplex PCR, a mixture combining 60 forward primers for TCR Vbeta segments and 13 reverse primers for TCR Jbeta segments was used. A multiplex PCR assay on genomic DNA amplified the CDR3 region of rearranged TCR beta genes. The Illumina HiSeq System was used to sequence the amplified TCR beta libraries as 87-base-pair reads. Concerning the study's data processing: A later analysis tallied some 79 million unique TCR beta chains across the 700 or so repertoires, and about 10 million of those chains were shared by two or more donors. Raw reads were error-corrected and collapsed into unique sequences by a nearest-neighbor algorithm in which closely related sequences were merged to remove PCR and sequencing errors. To assign V, D and J gene segments, CDR3 sequences were aligned to IMGT reference sequences. For a sequence to be retained, a match of at least six nucleotides was required to both a V gene segment and a J gene segment. A rearrangement was called productive if the CDR3 had no stop codons and remained in frame with V and J, and every other rearrangement was called non-productive. Following IMGT convention, CDR3 was defined as the stretch from the second conserved V-encoded cysteine to the conserved J-encoded phenylalanine. The earlier analysis of roughly 590 of the donors excluded sequences that lacked an unambiguous match to a single V gene segment. In an earlier analysis of a few hundred of the donors, a V segment was called functional when productive rearrangements were above 56.7%, and segregating when the standard deviation between donors exceeded 5%. To diagnose cytomegalovirus status from the catalog of TCR beta chain sequences, a statistical classification framework was built. V and J gene assignment, in a later analysis, came from comparing TCR nucleotide sequences with IMGT/GENE-DB human TR gene sequences. Using the TCRdist pipeline, a later analysis assigned CDR3 sequences along with most-parsimonious VDJ recombination scenarios. In a later analysis, each TCR beta chain was defined by its CDR3 amino acid sequence together with its V-gene family, and reads lacking a unique V-gene family were excluded. A later analysis removed 500 to 650 highly shared, low-generation-probability nucleotide sequences to deal with suspected cross-contamination and a sequencing artifact. In a later analysis, a clonal expansion index was calculated for each public chain from normalized within-repertoire ranks of inferred template counts. In a later analysis, generation probabilities were computed using a VDJ recombination model fitted to out-of-frame rearrangements, and the results were checked against IGoR. In a later analysis, hypergeometric tests were used to score TCR-TCR, TCR-HLA and TCR-CMV co-occurrence, with a repertoire-size bias correction applied to TCR pairs. False discovery rates were estimated in a later analysis by permuting HLA or CMV assignments 20 times. In a later analysis, co-occurring TCRs were grouped using DBSCAN, with TCRdist sequence similarity added in when clustering inside HLA-allele-positive subsets. Repertoires with fewer than 30,000 or more than 120,000 public chains were left out of co-occurrence clustering, as were several repertoires with anomalous nucleotide sharing. TCRdb obtained this table from immuneACCESS and retained in-frame rearrangements with V and J assigned. These tables miss some clones; where compared with another copy, unresolved V genes account for less than half of the shortfall, and the remainder is unexplained. For V, J and clone size, that table is used; D and trimming come from the DNA. The sample table shows about 130,000 clones, and roughly 15% are seen once. The ten biggest clones cover roughly 3% of the sample.

This receptor was taken from a female donor in good health and CMV-seropositive. The chain couples TRBV19 to TRBJ2-1, and possibly TRBD1, on 5 matching bases. The specimen sequenced was PBMCs. The CDR3 region: CASSISRDSYNEQFF. DNA sequence: TGTGCCAGTAGTATCTCCAGGGACTCCTACAATGAGCAGTTCTTC.